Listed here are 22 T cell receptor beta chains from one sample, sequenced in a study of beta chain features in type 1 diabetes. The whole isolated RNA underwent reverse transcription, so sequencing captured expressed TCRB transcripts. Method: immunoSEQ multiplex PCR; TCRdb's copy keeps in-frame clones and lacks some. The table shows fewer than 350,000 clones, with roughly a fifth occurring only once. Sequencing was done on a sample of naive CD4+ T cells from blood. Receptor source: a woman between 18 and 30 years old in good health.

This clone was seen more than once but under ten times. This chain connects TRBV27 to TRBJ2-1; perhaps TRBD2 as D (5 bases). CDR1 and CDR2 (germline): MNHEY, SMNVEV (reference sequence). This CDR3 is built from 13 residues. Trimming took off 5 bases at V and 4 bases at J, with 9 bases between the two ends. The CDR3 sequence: CASSIKRYNEQFF. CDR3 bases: TGTGCCAGCAGTATTAAGCGGTACAATGAGCAGTTCTTC.

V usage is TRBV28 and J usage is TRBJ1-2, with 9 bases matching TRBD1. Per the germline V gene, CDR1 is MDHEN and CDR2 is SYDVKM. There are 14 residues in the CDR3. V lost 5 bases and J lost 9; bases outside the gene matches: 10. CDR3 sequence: CASSASQGASSYTF. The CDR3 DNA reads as TGTGCCAGCAGTGCCTCACAGGGGGCGAGCAGCTACACCTTC.

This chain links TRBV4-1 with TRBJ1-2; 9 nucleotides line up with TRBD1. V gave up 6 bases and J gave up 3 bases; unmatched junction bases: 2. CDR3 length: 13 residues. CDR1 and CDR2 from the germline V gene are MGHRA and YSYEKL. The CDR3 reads CASRRTGDYGYTF. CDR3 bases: TGCGCCAGCAGGCGGACAGGGGACTATGGCTACACCTTC.

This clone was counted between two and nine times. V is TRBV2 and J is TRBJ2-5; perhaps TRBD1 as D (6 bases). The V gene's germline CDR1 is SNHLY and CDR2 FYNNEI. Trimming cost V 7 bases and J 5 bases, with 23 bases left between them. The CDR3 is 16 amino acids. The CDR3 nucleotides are TGTGCCAGCACTCCTCTCTTACAGGGTTTGGGCGAGACCCAGTACTTC. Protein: CASTPLLQGLGETQYF. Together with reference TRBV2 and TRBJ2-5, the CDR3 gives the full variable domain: EPEVTQTPSHQVTQMGQEVILRCVPISNHLYFYWYRQILGQKVEFLVSFYNNEISEKSEIFDDQFSVERPDGSNFTLKIRSTKLEDSAMYFCASTPLLQGLGETQYFGPGTRLLVL.

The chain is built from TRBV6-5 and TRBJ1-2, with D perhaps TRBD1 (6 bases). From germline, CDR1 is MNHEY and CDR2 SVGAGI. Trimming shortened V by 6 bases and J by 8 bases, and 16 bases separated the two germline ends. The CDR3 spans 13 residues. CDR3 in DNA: TGTGCCAGCAGGCCAGGGGTTCCTGGGGGCTACACCTTC. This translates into CASRPGVPGGYTF.

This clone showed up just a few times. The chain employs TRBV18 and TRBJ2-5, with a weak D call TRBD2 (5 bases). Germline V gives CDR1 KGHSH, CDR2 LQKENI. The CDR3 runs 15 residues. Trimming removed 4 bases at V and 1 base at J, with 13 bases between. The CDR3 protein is CASSRRYGSQETQYF. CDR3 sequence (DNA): TGTGCCAGCTCACGCCGCTATGGGAGCCAAGAGACCCAGTACTTC.

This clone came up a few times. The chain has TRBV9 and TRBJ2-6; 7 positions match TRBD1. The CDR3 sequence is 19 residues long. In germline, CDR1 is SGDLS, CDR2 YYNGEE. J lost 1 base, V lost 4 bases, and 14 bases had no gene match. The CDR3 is CASSPSVGQKLSGANVLTF. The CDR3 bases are TGTGCCAGCAGCCCGTCGGTGGGACAGAAATTATCTGGGGCCAACGTCCTGACTTTC.

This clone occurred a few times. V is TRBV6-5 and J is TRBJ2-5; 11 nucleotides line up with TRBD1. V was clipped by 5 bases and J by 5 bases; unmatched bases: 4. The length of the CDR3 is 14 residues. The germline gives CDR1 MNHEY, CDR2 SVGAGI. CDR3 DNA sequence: TGTGCCAGCAGTCGGGACAGGGGGTCGGAGACCCAGTACTTC. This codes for CASSRDRGSETQYF.

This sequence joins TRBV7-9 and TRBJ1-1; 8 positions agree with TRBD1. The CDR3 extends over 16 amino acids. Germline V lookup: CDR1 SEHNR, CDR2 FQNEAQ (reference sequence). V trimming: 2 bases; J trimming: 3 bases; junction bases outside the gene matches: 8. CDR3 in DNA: TGTGCCAGCAGCTTACCTCCAGGGGGCTGGGACACTGAAGCTTTCTTT. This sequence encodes CASSLPPGGWDTEAFF.

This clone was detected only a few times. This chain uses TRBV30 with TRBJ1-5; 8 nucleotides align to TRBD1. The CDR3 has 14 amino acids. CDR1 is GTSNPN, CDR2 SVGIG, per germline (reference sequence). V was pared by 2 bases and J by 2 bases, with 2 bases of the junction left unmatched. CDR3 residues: CAWSLDRGNQPQHF. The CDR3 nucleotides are TGTGCCTGGAGTTTGGACAGGGGCAATCAGCCCCAGCATTTT.

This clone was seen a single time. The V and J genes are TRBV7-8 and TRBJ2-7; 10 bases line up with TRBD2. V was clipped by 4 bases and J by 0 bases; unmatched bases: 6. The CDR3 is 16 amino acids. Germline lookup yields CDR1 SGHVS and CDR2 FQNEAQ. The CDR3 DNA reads TGTGCCAGCAGCTCACAGACTAGCGGGTTCTCCTACGAGCAGTACTTC. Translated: CASSSQTSGFSYEQYF. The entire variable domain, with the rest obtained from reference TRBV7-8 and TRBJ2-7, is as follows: GAGVSQSPRYKVAKRGQDVALRCDPISGHVSLFWYQQALGQGPEFLTYFQNEAQLDKSGLPSDRFFAERPEGSVSTLKIQRTQQEDSAVYLCASSSQTSGFSYEQYFGPGTRLTVT.

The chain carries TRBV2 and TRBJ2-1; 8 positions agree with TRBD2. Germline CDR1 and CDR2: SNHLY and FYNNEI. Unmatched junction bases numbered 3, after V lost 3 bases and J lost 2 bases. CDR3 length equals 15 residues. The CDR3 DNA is TGTGCCAGCAGTGACGGGAGGGGTGCCTACAATGAGCAGTTCTTC. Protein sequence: CASSDGRGAYNEQFF.

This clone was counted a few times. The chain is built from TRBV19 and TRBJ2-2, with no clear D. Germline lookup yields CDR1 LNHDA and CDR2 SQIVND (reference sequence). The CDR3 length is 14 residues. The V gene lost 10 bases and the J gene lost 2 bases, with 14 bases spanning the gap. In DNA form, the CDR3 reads TGTGCCACACTGTCCGGTTACAACACCGGGGAGCTGTTTTTT. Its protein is CATLSGYNTGELFF. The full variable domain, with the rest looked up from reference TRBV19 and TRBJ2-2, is DGGITQSPKYLFRKEGQNVTLSCEQNLNHDAMYWYRQDPGQGLRLIYYSQIVNDFQKGDIAEGYSVSREKKESFPLTVTSAQKNPTAFYLCATLSGYNTGELFFGEGSRLTVL.

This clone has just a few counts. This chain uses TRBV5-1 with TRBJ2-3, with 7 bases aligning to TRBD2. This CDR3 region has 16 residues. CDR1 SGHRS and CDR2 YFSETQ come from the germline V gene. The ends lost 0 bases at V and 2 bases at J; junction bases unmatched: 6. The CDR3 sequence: CASSLETAGPTDTQYF. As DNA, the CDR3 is TGCGCCAGCAGCTTGGAAACAGCGGGGCCCACAGATACGCAGTATTTT. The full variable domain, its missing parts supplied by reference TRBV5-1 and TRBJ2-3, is KAGVTQTPRYLIKTRGQQVTLSCSPISGHRSVSWYQQTPGQGLQFLFEYFSETQRNKGNFPGRFSGRQFSNSRSEMNVSTLELGDSALYLCASSLETAGPTDTQYFGPGTRLTVL.

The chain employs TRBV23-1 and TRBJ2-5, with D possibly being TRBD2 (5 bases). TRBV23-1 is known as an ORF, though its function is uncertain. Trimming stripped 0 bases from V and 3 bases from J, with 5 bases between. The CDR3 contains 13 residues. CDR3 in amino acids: CASSQSGEETQYF. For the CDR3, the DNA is TGCGCCAGCAGTCAATCGGGAGAAGAGACCCAGTACTTC.

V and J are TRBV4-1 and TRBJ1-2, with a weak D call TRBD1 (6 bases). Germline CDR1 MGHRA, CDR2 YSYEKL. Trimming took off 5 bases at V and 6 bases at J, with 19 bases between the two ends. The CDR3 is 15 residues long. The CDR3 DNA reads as TGCGCCAGCAGCATCCCGGTCAGGGGTAAGGATGGCTACACCTTC. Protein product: CASSIPVRGKDGYTF.

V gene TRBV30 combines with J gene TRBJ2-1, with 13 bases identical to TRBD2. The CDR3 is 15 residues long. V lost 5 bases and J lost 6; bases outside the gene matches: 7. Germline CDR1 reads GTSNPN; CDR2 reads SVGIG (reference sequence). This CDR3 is CAWSPGLAGFNEQFF. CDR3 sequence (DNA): TGTGCCTGGTCTCCGGGACTAGCGGGATTCAATGAGCAGTTCTTC.

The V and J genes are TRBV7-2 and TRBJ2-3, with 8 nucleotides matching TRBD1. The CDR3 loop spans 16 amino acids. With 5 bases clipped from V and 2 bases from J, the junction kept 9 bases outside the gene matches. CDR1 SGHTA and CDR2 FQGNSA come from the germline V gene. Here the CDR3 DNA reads TGTGCCAGCAGCCTCCGTCAGGGGGCGGTCACAGATACGCAGTATTTT. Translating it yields CASSLRQGAVTDTQYF.

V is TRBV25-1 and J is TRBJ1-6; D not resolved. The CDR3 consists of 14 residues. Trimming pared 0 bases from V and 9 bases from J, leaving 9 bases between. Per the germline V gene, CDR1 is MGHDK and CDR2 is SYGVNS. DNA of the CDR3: TGTGCCAGCAGTGAATACGGTCGGAGTTCACCCCTCCACTTT. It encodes CASSEYGRSSPLHF.

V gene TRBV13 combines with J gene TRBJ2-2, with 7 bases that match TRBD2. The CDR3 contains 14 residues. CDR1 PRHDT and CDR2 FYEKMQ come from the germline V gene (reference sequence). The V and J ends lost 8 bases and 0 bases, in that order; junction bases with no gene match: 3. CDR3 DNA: TGTGCCAGCGGGGACTATACGAACACCGGGGAGCTGTTTTTT. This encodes CASGDYTNTGELFF.

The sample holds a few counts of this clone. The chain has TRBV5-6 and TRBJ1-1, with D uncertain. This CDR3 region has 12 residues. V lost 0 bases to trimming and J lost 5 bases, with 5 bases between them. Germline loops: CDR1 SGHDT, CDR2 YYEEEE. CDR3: CASSLDGTEAFF. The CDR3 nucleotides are TGTGCCAGCAGCTTGGACGGGACTGAAGCTTTCTTT.

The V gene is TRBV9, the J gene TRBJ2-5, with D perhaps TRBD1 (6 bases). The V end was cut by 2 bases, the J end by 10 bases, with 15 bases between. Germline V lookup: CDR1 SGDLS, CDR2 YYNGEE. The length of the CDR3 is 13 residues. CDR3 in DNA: TGTGCCAGCAGCGTGGGGCAAACAGGGAGCCAGTACTTC. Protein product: CASSVGQTGSQYF.